This T cell receptor beta chain was recovered during a study of T cell repertoires in cytomegalovirus infection. At the level of the study: Both CMV infection and a matching HLA type were indicated by public TCR beta signatures. Overall study findings and caveats: Predominance within the ex vivo response was attributable to HLA-C-restricted CMV-specific TCR beta clonotypes. Cumulative frequency (of public TCR beta family members) identified carriers of CMV plus the relevant HLA.

Of note for this clonotype: Antigen unknown.

TCRdb recomputed calls from the reads with MiXCR, one row per CDR3 protein. This sample has more than 400,000 distinct CDR3 sequences, with around 27% found just once. The receptor's source is a human donor in good health (CMV status not recorded). Some clones in this sample may be carry-over from other donors' samples. The sample consisted of PBMCs.

The DNA for the CDR3 is TGTGCCAGCAGCCAGAGTCGGGAGCAGTACGTC. Translating gives CASSQSREQYV. This chain joins TRBV2 and TRBJ2-7; no clear D gene. The ends were cut back, 6 bases at V and 7 bases at J, with 10 bases in the middle. CDR1 is SNHLY and CDR2 is FYNNEI in the germline V gene. This CDR3 has 11 residues.